The T cell receptor (beta chain) under discussion was sequenced for a study of blood T cell repertoires in COVID-19. Background on the study: Spain, Italy and the United States supplied samples that represented acute and convalescent COVID-19. Nucleic acid was either cDNA or gDNA, and it came from T cells, B-cell-depleted T cells, or PBMCs.

Original analysis: How many nucleated cells were present was estimated from reference gene primer amplification. The protocol was immunoSEQ multiplex PCR, while the TCRdb copy is restricted to in-frame clones and leaves out a portion. The D gene and trimming were derived from the DNA, and the V and J assignments and clone size from that table. The table includes about 87,000 clones, 60% to 80% detected once. The sample taken for sequencing was peripheral blood. The sequence derives from a woman between 45 and 65 years old with acute or convalescent COVID-19.

The chain's CDR3 is CAISERDRGLADTQYF. The DNA for the CDR3 is TGTGCCATCAGTGAAAGAGACAGGGGTTTAGCAGATACGCAGTATTTT. The chain links TRBV10-3 to TRBJ2-3; 8 bases match TRBD1. The CDR3 spans 16 residues. Germline CDR1 is ENHRY and CDR2 is SYGVKD. V lost 3 bases, J lost 4 bases, and 9 bases stayed unmatched.